This T cell receptor beta chain was sequenced for a study of response to subunit inactivated influenza vaccine. MiXCR was run by TCRdb on the RT-PCR reads, yielding one entry per CDR3 protein. The table lists 530,000 or so distinct CDR3 sequences, 12% of them singletons. V lost 5 bases and J lost 6; bases outside the gene matches: 8. The V gene's germline CDR1 is SGHNT and CDR2 YENEEA. The CDR3 loop spans 14 amino acids. Notes on the study in general: Few additional T cells are recruited per seasonal influenza vaccination, authors suggested.

About this clonotype: Antigen unknown.

The starting material was PBMCs from blood, obtained on the day of vaccination. The sequence was obtained from a man over 45 who received an inactivated influenza vaccine. The rearrangement uses TRBV11-3 and TRBJ2-3; 7 nucleotides match TRBD2. CDR3 coding DNA: TGTGCCAGCAGCGATATGGGGGGGTCCGATACGCAGTATTTT. It translates to CASSDMGGSDTQYF.